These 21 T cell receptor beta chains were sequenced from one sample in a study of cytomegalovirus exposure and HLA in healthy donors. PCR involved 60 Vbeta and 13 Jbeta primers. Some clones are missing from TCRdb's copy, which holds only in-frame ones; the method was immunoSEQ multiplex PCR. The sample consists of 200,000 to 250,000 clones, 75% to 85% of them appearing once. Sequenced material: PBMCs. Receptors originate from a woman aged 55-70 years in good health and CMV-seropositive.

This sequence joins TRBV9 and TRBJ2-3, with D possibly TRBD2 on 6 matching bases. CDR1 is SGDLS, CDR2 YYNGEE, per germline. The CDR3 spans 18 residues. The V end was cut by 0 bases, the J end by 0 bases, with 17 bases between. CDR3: CASSVGQGGYISTDTQYF. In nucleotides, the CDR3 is TGTGCCAGCAGCGTAGGGCAGGGAGGATACATTAGCACAGATACGCAGTATTTT.

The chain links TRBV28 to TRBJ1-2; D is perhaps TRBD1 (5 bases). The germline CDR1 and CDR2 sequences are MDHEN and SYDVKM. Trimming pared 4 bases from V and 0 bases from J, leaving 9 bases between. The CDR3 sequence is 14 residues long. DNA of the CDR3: TGTGCCAGCAGTTGGGGCCGCGCTAACTATGGCTACACCTTC. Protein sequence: CASSWGRANYGYTF.

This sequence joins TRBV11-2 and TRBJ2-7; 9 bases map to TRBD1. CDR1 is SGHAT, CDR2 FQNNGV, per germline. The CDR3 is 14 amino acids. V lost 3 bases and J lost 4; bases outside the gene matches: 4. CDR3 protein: CASSFSGQGYEQYF. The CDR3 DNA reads TGTGCCAGCAGCTTTTCGGGACAGGGATACGAGCAGTACTTC.

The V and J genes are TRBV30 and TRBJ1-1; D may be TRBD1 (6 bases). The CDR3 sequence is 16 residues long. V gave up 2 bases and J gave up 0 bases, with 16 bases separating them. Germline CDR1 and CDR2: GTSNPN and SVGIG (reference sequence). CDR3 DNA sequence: TGTGCCTGGAGTATGGGGGGGCGAAATATGAACACTGAAGCTTTCTTT. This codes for CAWSMGGRNMNTEAFF.

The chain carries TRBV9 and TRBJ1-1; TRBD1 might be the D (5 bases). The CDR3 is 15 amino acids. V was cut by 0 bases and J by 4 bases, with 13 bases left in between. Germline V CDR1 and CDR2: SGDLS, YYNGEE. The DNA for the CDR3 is TGTGCCAGCAGCGTAGTTGTGGACATCTCCACTGAAGCTTTCTTT. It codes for CASSVVVDISTEAFF.

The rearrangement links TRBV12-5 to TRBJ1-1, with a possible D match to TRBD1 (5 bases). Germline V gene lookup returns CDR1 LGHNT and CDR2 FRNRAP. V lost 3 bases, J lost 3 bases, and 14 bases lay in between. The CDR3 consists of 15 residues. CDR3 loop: CASGFRGKKDTEAFF. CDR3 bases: TGTGCTAGTGGTTTCCGGGGGAAAAAGGACACTGAAGCTTTCTTT. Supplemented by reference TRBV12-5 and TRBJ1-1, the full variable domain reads DARVTQTPRHKVTEMGQEVTMRCQPILGHNTVFWYRQTMMQGLELLAYFRNRAPLDDSGMPKDRFSAEMPDATLATLKIQPSEPRDSAVYFCASGFRGKKDTEAFFGQGTRLTVV.

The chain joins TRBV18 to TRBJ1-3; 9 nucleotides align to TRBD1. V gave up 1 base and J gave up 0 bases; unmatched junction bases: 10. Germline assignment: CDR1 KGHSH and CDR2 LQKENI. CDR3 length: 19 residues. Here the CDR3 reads CASSPLSGQGSFSGNTIYF. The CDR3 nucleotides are TGTGCCAGCTCACCACTCTCGGGACAGGGATCTTTCTCTGGAAACACCATATATTTT.

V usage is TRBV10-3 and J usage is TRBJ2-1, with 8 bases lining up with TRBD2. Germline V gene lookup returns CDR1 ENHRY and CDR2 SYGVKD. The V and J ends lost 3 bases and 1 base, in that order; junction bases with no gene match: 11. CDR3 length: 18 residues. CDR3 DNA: TGTGCCATCAGTGACTTGAGAGCGGGAGATGGATCCTACAATGAGCAGTTCTTC. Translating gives CAISDLRAGDGSYNEQFF.

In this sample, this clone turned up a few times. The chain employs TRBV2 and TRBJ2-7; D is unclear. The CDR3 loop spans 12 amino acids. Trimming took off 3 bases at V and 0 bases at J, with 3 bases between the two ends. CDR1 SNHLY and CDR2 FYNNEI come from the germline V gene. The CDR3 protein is CASSDNSYEQYF. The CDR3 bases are TGTGCCAGCAGTGACAACTCCTACGAGCAGTACTTC.

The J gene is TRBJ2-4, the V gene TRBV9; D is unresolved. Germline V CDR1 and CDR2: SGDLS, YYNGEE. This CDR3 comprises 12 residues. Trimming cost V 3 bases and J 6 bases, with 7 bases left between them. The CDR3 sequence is CASSESANIQYF. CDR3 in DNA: TGTGCCAGCAGCGAAAGCGCAAACATTCAGTACTTC.

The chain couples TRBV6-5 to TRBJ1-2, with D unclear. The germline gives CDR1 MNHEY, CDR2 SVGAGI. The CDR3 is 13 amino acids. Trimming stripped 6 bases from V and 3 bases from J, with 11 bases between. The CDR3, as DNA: TGTGCCAGCAGCTGGATAGAGGACTATGGCTACACCTTC. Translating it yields CASSWIEDYGYTF.

In DNA, the CDR3 is TGTGCCAGCAGCGTAGCTGCAGGGAACACTGAAGCTTTCTTT. Its protein product is CASSVAAGNTEAFF. The rearrangement links TRBV9 to TRBJ1-1; no definite D call. V lost 0 bases and J lost 1, with 7 bases in between. CDR3 length equals 14 residues. Germline V gene sequence: CDR1 SGDLS, CDR2 YYNGEE.

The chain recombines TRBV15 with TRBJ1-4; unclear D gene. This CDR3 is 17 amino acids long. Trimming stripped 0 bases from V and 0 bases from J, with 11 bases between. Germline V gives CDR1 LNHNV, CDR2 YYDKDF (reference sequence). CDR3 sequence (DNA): TGTGCCACCAGCAGAGATTCCGGGTTTCCAACTAATGAAAAACTGTTTTTT. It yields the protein CATSRDSGFPTNEKLFF.

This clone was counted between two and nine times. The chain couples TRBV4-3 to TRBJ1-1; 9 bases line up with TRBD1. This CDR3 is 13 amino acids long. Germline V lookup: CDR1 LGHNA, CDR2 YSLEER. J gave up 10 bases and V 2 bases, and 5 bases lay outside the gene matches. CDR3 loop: CASSQNRGPGAFF. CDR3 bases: TGCGCCAGCAGCCAAAACAGGGGGCCGGGAGCTTTCTTT.

CDR3 amino acids: CASGRGLAGGANVLTF. CDR3 coding DNA: TGTGCCAGCGGGAGAGGACTAGCGGGTGGGGCCAACGTCCTGACTTTC. The chain uses TRBV25-1 and TRBJ2-6, with 11 bases fitting TRBD2. The CDR3 extends over 16 amino acids. Germline loops: CDR1 MGHDK, CDR2 SYGVNS. J lost 3 bases, V lost 8 bases, and 6 bases had no gene match. Together with reference TRBV25-1 and TRBJ2-6, the CDR3 gives the full variable domain: EADIYQTPRYLVIGTGKKITLECSQTMGHDKMYWYQQDPGMELHLIHYSYGVNSTEKGDLSSESTVSRIRTEHFPLTLESARPSHTSQYLCASGRGLAGGANVLTFGAGSRLTVL.

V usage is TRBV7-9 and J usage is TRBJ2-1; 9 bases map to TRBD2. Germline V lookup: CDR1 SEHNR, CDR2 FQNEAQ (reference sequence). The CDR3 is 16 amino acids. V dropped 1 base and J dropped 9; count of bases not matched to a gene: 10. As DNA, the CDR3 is TGTGCCAGCAGCTTAGGGGGCGGGAGGGCCTCCCGTGAGCAGTTCTTC. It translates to CASSLGGGRASREQFF.

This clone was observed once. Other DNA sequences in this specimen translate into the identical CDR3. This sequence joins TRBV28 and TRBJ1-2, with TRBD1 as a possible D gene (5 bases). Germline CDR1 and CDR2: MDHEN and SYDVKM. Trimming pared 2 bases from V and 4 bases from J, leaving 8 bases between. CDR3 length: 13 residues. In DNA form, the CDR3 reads TGTGCCAGCAGTTTAGGACAAAGCTATGGCTACACCTTC. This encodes CASSLGQSYGYTF.

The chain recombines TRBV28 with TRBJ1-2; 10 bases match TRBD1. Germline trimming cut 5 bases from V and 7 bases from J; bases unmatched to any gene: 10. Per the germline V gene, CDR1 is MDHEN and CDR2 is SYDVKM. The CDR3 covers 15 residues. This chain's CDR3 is CASSRSGTGASGYTF. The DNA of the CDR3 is TGTGCCAGCAGTAGGTCCGGGACAGGGGCGTCTGGCTACACCTTC.

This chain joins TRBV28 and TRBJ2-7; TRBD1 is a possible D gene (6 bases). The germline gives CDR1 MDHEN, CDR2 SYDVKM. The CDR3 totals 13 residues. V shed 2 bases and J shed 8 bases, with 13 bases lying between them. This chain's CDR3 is CASSLGSWDKQYF. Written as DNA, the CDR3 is TGTGCCAGCAGTTTAGGATCCTGGGACAAGCAGTACTTC.

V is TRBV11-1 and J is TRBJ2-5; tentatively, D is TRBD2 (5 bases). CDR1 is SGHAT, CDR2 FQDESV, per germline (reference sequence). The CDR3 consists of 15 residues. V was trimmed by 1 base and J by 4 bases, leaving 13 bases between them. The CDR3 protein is CASSLGTGRGETQYF. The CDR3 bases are TGTGCCAGCAGCTTAGGAACCGGTCGGGGAGAGACCCAGTACTTC.

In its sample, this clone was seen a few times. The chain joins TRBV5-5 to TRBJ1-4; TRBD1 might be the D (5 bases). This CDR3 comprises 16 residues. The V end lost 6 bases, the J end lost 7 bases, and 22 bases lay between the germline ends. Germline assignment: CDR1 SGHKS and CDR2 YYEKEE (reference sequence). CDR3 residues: CASTLGGVGEGEKLFF. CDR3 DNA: TGTGCCAGCACCCTTGGAGGGGTCGGGGAAGGTGAAAAACTGTTTTTT.